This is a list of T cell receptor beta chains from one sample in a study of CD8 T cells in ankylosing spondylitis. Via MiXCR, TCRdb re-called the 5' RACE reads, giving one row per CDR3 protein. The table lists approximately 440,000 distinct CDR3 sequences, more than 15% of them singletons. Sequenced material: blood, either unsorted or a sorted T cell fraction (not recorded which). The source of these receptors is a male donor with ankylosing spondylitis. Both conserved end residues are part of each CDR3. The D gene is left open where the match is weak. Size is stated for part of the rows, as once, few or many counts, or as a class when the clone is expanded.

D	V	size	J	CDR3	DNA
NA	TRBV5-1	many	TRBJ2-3	CASRESGPDTQYF	TGCGCCAGCAGGGAATCCGGACCAGATACGCAGTATTTT
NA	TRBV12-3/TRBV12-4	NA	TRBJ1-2	CASTLPGGNYGYTF	TGTGCCAGCACCCTCCCGGGGGGAAACTATGGCTACACCTTC
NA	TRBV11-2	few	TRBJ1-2	CASSRNSYGYTF	TGTGCCAGCAGCAGGAACAGCTATGGCTACACCTTC
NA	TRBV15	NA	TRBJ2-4	CATSPAAKNIQYF	TGTGCCACCAGTCCCGCAGCGAAAAACATTCAGTACTTC
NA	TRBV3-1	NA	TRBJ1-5	CASGKLGDQPQHF	TGTGCCAGCGGAAAACTAGGGGATCAGCCCCAGCATTTT
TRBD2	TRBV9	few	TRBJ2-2	CASSALSGGNTGELFF	TGTGCCAGCAGCGCCCTGAGCGGGGGAAACACCGGGGAGCTGTTTTTT
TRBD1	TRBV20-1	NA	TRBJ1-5	CSARGLLGQGTPSNQPQHF	TGCAGTGCTAGGGGACTTCTTGGACAGGGGACCCCTAGCAATCAGCCCCAGCATTTT
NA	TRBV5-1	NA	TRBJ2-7	CASSPEVGYEQYF	TGCGCCAGCAGCCCGGAGGTTGGGTACGAGCAGTACTTC
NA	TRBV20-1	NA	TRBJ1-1	CSARDYQADTEAFF	TGCAGTGCTAGAGATTACCAGGCTGACACTGAAGCTTTCTTT
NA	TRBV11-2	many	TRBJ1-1	CASSLRGMVTTEAFF	TGTGCCAGCAGCTTAAGGGGAATGGTAACTACTGAAGCTTTCTTT
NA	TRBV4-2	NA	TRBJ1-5	CASSQDRTTYQPQHF	TGTGCCAGCAGCCAAGATCGCACTACCTACCAGCCCCAGCATTTT
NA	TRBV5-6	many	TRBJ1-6	CASSRWGDSYNSPLHF	TGTGCCAGCAGCCGCTGGGGGGACTCCTATAATTCACCCCTCCACTTT
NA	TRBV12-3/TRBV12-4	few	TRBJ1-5	CASSLKGSSNTGNQPQHF	TGTGCCAGCAGTTTAAAGGGAAGCTCCAACACCGGCAATCAGCCCCAGCATTTT
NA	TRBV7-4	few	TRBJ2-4	CASSLVGLTSPEAKNIQYF	TGTGCCAGCAGCTTAGTAGGGCTCACCAGCCCCGAAGCCAAAAACATTCAGTACTTC
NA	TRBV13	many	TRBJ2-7	CASSRQGGAYEQYF	TGTGCCAGCAGCCGTCAGGGAGGAGCCTACGAGCAGTACTTC
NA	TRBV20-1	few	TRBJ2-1	CSARGRNTYNEQFF	TGCAGTGCTAGGGGGAGGAACACATACAATGAGCAGTTCTTC
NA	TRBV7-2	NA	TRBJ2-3	CASSLDGAETDTQYF	TGTGCCAGCAGCTTAGATGGGGCAGAAACAGATACGCAGTATTTT
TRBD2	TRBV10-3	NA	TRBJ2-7	CAIRSGTSGKYEQYF	TGTGCCATCAGGTCCGGAACTAGCGGGAAATACGAGCAGTACTTC
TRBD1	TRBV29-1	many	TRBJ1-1	CSVEEGATEAFF	TGCAGCGTTGAGGAGGGGGCGACTGAAGCTTTCTTT
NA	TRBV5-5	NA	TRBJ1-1	CASSSKPASNTEAFF	TGTGCCAGCAGCTCCAAACCGGCGTCGAACACTGAAGCTTTCTTT
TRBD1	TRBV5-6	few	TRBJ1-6	CASSLLGQGAPLHF	TGTGCCAGCAGCTTGCTGGGACAGGGTGCACCCCTCCACTTT
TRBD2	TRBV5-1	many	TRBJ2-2	CASSRRLAETGELFF	TGCGCCAGCAGCCGTCGACTAGCAGAGACCGGGGAGCTGTTTTTT
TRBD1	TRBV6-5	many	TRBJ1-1	CASSYPGQDNTEAFF	TGTGCCAGCAGTTACCCGGGACAGGATAACACTGAAGCTTTCTTT
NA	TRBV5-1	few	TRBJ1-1	CASSLGKFNTEAFF	TGCGCCAGCAGCTTGGGAAAATTTAACACTGAAGCTTTCTTT
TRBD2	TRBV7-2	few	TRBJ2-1	CASSPGLAGGTEQFF	TGTGCCAGCAGTCCTGGACTAGCGGGAGGCACTGAGCAGTTCTTC
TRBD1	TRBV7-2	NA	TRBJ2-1	CASSVQGAGVNEQFF	TGTGCCAGCAGCGTGCAGGGGGCCGGTGTGAATGAGCAGTTCTTC
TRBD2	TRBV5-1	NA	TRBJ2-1	CASSLVSSGSGGNEQFF	TGCGCCAGCAGCTTGGTATCTAGCGGGAGTGGGGGCAATGAGCAGTTCTTC